Below are 25 T cell receptor beta chains sequenced from a single sample in a study of T cell clonotyping in hematopoietic cell transplantation. Using immunoSEQ multiplex PCR, the repertoire was profiled, and TCRdb retains in-frame clones only, with some absent. This sample has more than 25,000 clones, with 90% to 95% found just once. Specimen: PBMCs, collected 100 days after allogeneic stem cell transplant. The receptors stem from a female patient aged 50-59 years who had an allogeneic stem cell transplant from a related donor, so the T cells may come from the graft donor. Some clones in this sample may be carry-over from other donors' samples.

The chain uses TRBV30 and TRBJ1-2; the D gene is possibly TRBD1 (6 bases). The germline CDR1 and CDR2 sequences are GTSNPN and SVGIG (reference sequence). With 1 base removed from V and 7 bases from J, the gap between germline ends came to 13 bases. This CDR3 spans 13 amino acids. CDR3 coding DNA: TGTGCCTGGAGTGCGGCAGGGGCCGGTGGCTACACCTTC. It codes for CAWSAAGAGGYTF.

The V gene is TRBV5-1, the J gene TRBJ2-1; 7 nucleotides match TRBD2. The junction had 3 bases not matched to a gene; V was cut back by 1 base and J by 5 bases. Germline CDR1 is SGHRS and CDR2 is YFSETQ. CDR3 length: 14 residues. The CDR3 nucleotides read TGCGCCAGCAGCTTGTTAGGGACTAACAATGAGCAGTTCTTC. Amino acids: CASSLLGTNNEQFF. Drawing the rest from reference TRBV5-1 and TRBJ2-1, the complete variable domain is KAGVTQTPRYLIKTRGQQVTLSCSPISGHRSVSWYQQTPGQGLQFLFEYFSETQRNKGNFPGRFSGRQFSNSRSEMNVSTLELGDSALYLCASSLLGTNNEQFFGPGTRLTVL.

The table lists this clone with a count of one. This chain joins TRBV4-1 and TRBJ2-3; D ambiguous. V was trimmed by 3 bases and J by 2 bases, leaving 12 bases between them. Per germline, CDR1 MGHRA and CDR2 YSYEKL. The CDR3 length is 15 residues. Here the CDR3 DNA reads TGCGCCAGCAGCCAGATTGGTGTTTTCACAGATACGCAGTATTTT. Translating it yields CASSQIGVFTDTQYF.

The chain uses TRBV2 and TRBJ2-4, with D possibly TRBD1 on 6 matching bases. This CDR3 has 14 amino acids. V lost 3 bases, J lost 6 bases, and 12 bases lay in between. Germline V gene sequence: CDR1 SNHLY, CDR2 FYNNEI. The DNA for the CDR3 is TGTGCCAGCAGTGATTTGGGGGCCGGAAACATTCAGTACTTC. This translates into CASSDLGAGNIQYF.

This clone was counted a single time. The rearrangement joins TRBV29-1 to TRBJ1-1; D is possibly TRBD1 (6 bases). Germline values: CDR1 SQVTM, CDR2 ANQGSEA. V lost 7 bases to trimming and J lost 0 bases, with 12 bases between them. The CDR3 length is 13 residues. As DNA, the CDR3 is TGCAGCGCGCAGGGGCTACTGAACACTGAAGCTTTCTTT. Amino acids: CSAQGLLNTEAFF.

This clone was detected only a few times. The V and J genes are TRBV9 and TRBJ2-3; 11 bases fit TRBD2. Trimming took 1 base from V and 2 from J; bases not matched to a gene: 3. The CDR3 runs to 16 residues. Germline values: CDR1 SGDLS, CDR2 YYNGEE. In DNA form, the CDR3 reads TGTGCCAGCAGCGTACCGGGACTAGCGGACACAGATACGCAGTATTTT. Its translation is CASSVPGLADTDTQYF.

The J gene is TRBJ2-2, the V gene TRBV19; TRBD2 is a possible D gene (6 bases). This CDR3 region has 16 residues. The V and J ends lost 6 bases and 0 bases respectively, with 14 bases between them. Germline V gives CDR1 LNHDA, CDR2 SQIVND (reference sequence). In DNA, the CDR3 is TGTGCCAGTAGCTGGAACGGGGGAACGAACACCGGGGAGCTGTTTTTT. Translated: CASSWNGGTNTGELFF.

V usage is TRBV5-6 and J usage is TRBJ2-5, with TRBD2 matching over 14 bases. V shed 2 bases, J shed 5 bases, and the junction held 8 bases outside the gene matches. The germline V gene has CDR1 SGHDT and CDR2 YYEEEE. The CDR3 loop spans 17 amino acids. This CDR3 reads CASSFRLAGGPRETQYF. The CDR3 coding sequence is TGTGCCAGCAGCTTCAGACTAGCGGGGGGGCCTAGGGAGACCCAGTACTTC.

The chain couples TRBV19 to TRBJ1-5; D call uncertain. From germline, CDR1 is LNHDA and CDR2 SQIVND (reference sequence). This CDR3 contains 13 residues. Trimming removed 5 bases from V and 3 bases from J, with 8 bases in between. CDR3 amino acids: CASSQQVNQPQHF. DNA for the CDR3: TGTGCCAGTAGTCAGCAGGTCAATCAGCCCCAGCATTTT.

V gene TRBV27 combines with J gene TRBJ2-2; no clear D gene. The V end was cut by 0 bases, the J end by 2 bases, with 10 bases between. This CDR3 has 16 residues. Germline lookup yields CDR1 MNHEY and CDR2 SMNVEV (reference sequence). CDR3 nucleotides: TGTGCCAGCAGTTTATCAGGCACTCTTAACACCGGGGAGCTGTTTTTT. It is translated as CASSLSGTLNTGELFF.

This rearrangement joins TRBV9 to TRBJ2-7, with D tentatively TRBD2 (6 bases). CDR3 length: 14 residues. V was cut by 3 bases and J by 7 bases, with 17 bases left in between. Germline lookup yields CDR1 SGDLS and CDR2 YYNGEE. The CDR3: CASSGAGPRREQYF. The CDR3, as DNA: TGTGCCAGCAGCGGCGCGGGGCCCCGTCGGGAGCAGTACTTC.

V is TRBV5-1 and J is TRBJ2-7, with D possibly being TRBD2 (5 bases). This CDR3 has 13 residues. Trimming stripped 4 bases from V and 1 base from J, with 9 bases between. Germline V gives CDR1 SGHRS, CDR2 YFSETQ. The CDR3 sequence: CASSPGVSYEQYF. The CDR3 DNA follows: TGCGCCAGCAGCCCCGGGGTATCCTACGAGCAGTACTTC.

The chain has TRBV2 and TRBJ2-2, with D possibly TRBD1 on 6 matching bases. The CDR3 consists of 15 residues. Trimming removed 1 base at V and 0 bases at J, with 6 bases between. Germline V gives CDR1 SNHLY, CDR2 FYNNEI. The CDR3 loop reads CASSEGQANTGELFF. In DNA form, the CDR3 reads TGTGCCAGCAGTGAAGGACAGGCGAACACCGGGGAGCTGTTTTTT.

The chain employs TRBV27 and TRBJ1-6, with D possibly TRBD1 on 5 matching bases. V shed 7 bases and J shed 5 bases, with 15 bases lying between them. Germline CDR1 is MNHEY and CDR2 is SMNVEV (reference sequence). The CDR3 is 15 residues long. CDR3 region: CASTGTRVNNSPLHF. CDR3 in DNA: TGTGCCAGCACTGGGACTAGGGTAAATAATTCACCCCTCCACTTT.

The CDR3, as DNA: TGTGCCACCAGCAGATCAGGGGGACGGACGAACACTGAAGCTTTCTTT. This translates into CATSRSGGRTNTEAFF. V gene TRBV15 combines with J gene TRBJ1-1; 7 nucleotides agree with TRBD1. The V segment lost 2 bases and the J segment 1 base; nucleotides outside the gene matches: 7. The V gene's germline CDR1 is LNHNV and CDR2 YYDKDF (reference sequence). This CDR3 is 16 amino acids long.

The chain employs TRBV7-9 and TRBJ1-1; the D is unclear. This CDR3 contains 13 residues. V was trimmed by 3 bases and J by 4 bases, leaving 9 bases between them. Germline CDR1 is SEHNR and CDR2 is FQNEAQ (reference sequence). CDR3 DNA: TGTGCCAGCAGCTTTGGGGAACCCACTGAAGCTTTCTTT. It codes for CASSFGEPTEAFF.

V usage is TRBV5-5 and J usage is TRBJ1-1; 10 nucleotides match TRBD1. Per germline, CDR1 SGHKS and CDR2 YYEKEE (reference sequence). This CDR3 region has 15 residues. Trimming removed 4 bases from V and 6 bases from J; junction bases left unmatched: 9. The CDR3 sequence: CASSPDPGQGPEAFF. The CDR3, as DNA: TGTGCCAGCAGCCCCGACCCGGGACAGGGGCCTGAAGCTTTCTTT.

This clone was counted once. V gene TRBV4-1 combines with J gene TRBJ1-4, with D hard to call. CDR3 length: 15 residues. Trimming stripped 0 bases from V and 5 bases from J, with 10 bases between. The germline V gene encodes CDR1 MGHRA and CDR2 YSYEKL. CDR3 in DNA: TGCGCCAGCAGCCAAGATGATAGATTGAATGAAAAACTGTTTTTT. It specifies CASSQDDRLNEKLFF.

This clone has just a few counts. Written as DNA, the CDR3 is TGTGCCAGCAGTTTGGAAGGGTCAACGGCCCAGTACTTC. It encodes CASSLEGSTAQYF. The rearrangement links TRBV27 to TRBJ2-5; no definite D call. This CDR3 region has 13 residues. Trimming took off 3 bases at V and 9 bases at J, with 14 bases between the two ends. Germline lookup yields CDR1 MNHEY and CDR2 SMNVEV (reference sequence).

This chain joins TRBV27 and TRBJ2-7, with a possible D match to TRBD1 (6 bases). CDR1 MNHEY and CDR2 SMNVEV come from the germline V gene (reference sequence). The CDR3 spans 14 residues. Trimming removed 5 bases at V and 3 bases at J, with 14 bases between. The CDR3 bases are TGTGCCAGCAGTCCCGAAACAGGGAACTACGAGCAGTACTTC. Encoded protein: CASSPETGNYEQYF.

The chain links TRBV5-1 to TRBJ1-1; tentatively, D is TRBD1 (6 bases). The germline gives CDR1 SGHRS, CDR2 YFSETQ. This CDR3 has 15 residues. V was shortened by 1 base and J by 3 bases, with 13 bases between the two germline ends. This CDR3 is CASSLWGGLDTEAFF. Written as DNA, the CDR3 is TGCGCCAGCAGCTTGTGGGGGGGGCTGGACACTGAAGCTTTCTTT.

For this clone: An end of the junction does not agree with germline; a read error may underlie this. The CDR3 sequence: CASSQGGRAGDF. In DNA, the CDR3 is TGTGCCAGCAGCCAAGGGGGACGTGCTGGGGATTTT. This chain uses TRBV13 with TRBJ2-3; D might be TRBD1 (6 bases). This CDR3 spans 12 amino acids. Germline V gene data show CDR1 as PRHDT and CDR2 as FYEKMQ (reference sequence). Combining the CDR3 with reference TRBV13 and TRBJ2-3 gives the whole variable domain AAGVIQSPRHLIKEKRETATLKCYPIPRHDTVYWYQQGPGQDPQFLISFYEKMQSDKGSIPDRFSAQQFSDYHSELNMSSLELGDSALYFCASSQGGRAGDFGPGTRLTVL.

DNA for the CDR3: TGTGCCAGCAGTCCCCAAGGAGGGGGGCCTTTCTTT. Translation gives CASSPQGGGPFF. The gene calls are TRBV7-9 and TRBJ1-1, with TRBD1 as a possible D gene (6 bases). The ends were cut back, 6 bases at V and 12 bases at J, with 17 bases in the middle. CDR1 is SEHNR and CDR2 is FQNEAQ in the germline V gene (reference sequence). The CDR3 runs 12 residues.

In its sample, this clone was seen once. The chain has TRBV4-2 and TRBJ1-4; 8 bases align to TRBD1. Germline V CDR1 and CDR2: LGHNA, YNFKEQ. The length of the CDR3 is 16 residues. V lost 4 bases to trimming and J lost 6 bases; unmatched junction nucleotides: 10. The chain's CDR3 is CASSLQLRGQDEKLFF. CDR3 DNA sequence: TGTGCCAGCAGCCTTCAGCTGAGGGGACAGGATGAAAAACTGTTTTTT.

The V call is TRBV23-1, the J call TRBJ2-7; no clear D gene. TRBV23-1 is filed as an ORF, its function uncertain. The CDR3 is 11 amino acids. Trimming pared 6 bases from V and 3 bases from J, leaving 6 bases between. The CDR3 sequence: CASRGFYEQYF. Written as DNA, the CDR3 is TGCGCCAGCAGGGGATTCTACGAGCAGTACTTC.